This is a list of T cell receptor beta chains from one sample in a study of cytomegalovirus exposure and HLA in healthy donors. The assay was immunoSEQ multiplex PCR, and TCRdb's table has in-frame clones only and misses some. The profile shows 200,000 to 250,000 clones, 82% of them singletons. What was sequenced was PBMCs. All receptors come from a woman between 40 and 55 years old in good health and CMV-seropositive. Both conserved end residues are part of each CDR3. Fields, in order: CDR3 DNA, CDR3 protein, V gene, clone size, D gene, J gene. The D gene is left open where the match is weak. The size of a clone is reported for some rows only, either as once, few or many, or as a class for expanded clones.

CDR3nt: TGTGCCAGCAATCGACAGGGACCCTACGAGCAGTACTTC; CDR3aa: CASNRQGPYEQYF; v_gene: TRBV6-1; abundance: once; d_gene: TRBD1; j_gene: TRBJ2-7
CDR3nt: TGTGCCAGCAGTCCACAGGGCGGCTACGAGCAGTACTTC; CDR3aa: CASSPQGGYEQYF; v_gene: TRBV7-2; abundance: -; d_gene: -; j_gene: TRBJ2-7
CDR3nt: TGTGCCAGCAGCCTCGGACAGGGCCGGGGCTACACCTTC; CDR3aa: CASSLGQGRGYTF; v_gene: TRBV6-6; abundance: -; d_gene: TRBD1; j_gene: TRBJ1-2
CDR3nt: TGCGCCAGCAGCTCCGACGACAGCTCTGGAAACACCATATATTTT; CDR3aa: CASSSDDSSGNTIYF; v_gene: TRBV5-1; abundance: -; d_gene: -; j_gene: TRBJ1-3
CDR3nt: TGCGCCAGCAGCCTGGACGGACAGGGAAACAACGAGCAGTACTTC; CDR3aa: CASSLDGQGNNEQYF; v_gene: TRBV5-1; abundance: -; d_gene: TRBD1; j_gene: TRBJ2-7
CDR3nt: TGTGCCAGCAGCTTAGAACTAGCGGGGGTAAATGAGCAGTTCTTC; CDR3aa: CASSLELAGVNEQFF; v_gene: TRBV7-3; abundance: -; d_gene: TRBD2; j_gene: TRBJ2-1
CDR3nt: TGTGCCAGCAGCTTGGGCTTAACTAGGAACACCATATATTTT; CDR3aa: CASSLGLTRNTIYF; v_gene: TRBV5-6; abundance: once; d_gene: -; j_gene: TRBJ1-3
CDR3nt: TGTGCCAGTAGTGAACAGGTGAGCTACGAGCAGTACTTC; CDR3aa: CASSEQVSYEQYF; v_gene: TRBV19; abundance: -; d_gene: -; j_gene: TRBJ2-7
CDR3nt: TGTGCCAGTAGTACCCCGGGACTAGCGGGAGACGAGCAGTACTTC; CDR3aa: CASSTPGLAGDEQYF; v_gene: TRBV19; abundance: few; d_gene: TRBD2; j_gene: TRBJ2-7
CDR3nt: TGTGCCAGCAGCTTGGTCAGGGATTCCTCTGGGGCCAACGTCCTGACTTTC; CDR3aa: CASSLVRDSSGANVLTF; v_gene: TRBV5-8; abundance: -; d_gene: -; j_gene: TRBJ2-6
CDR3nt: TGTGCCAGCAGCCGACCGCGCCCAGGGGCGGGTGGCTACACCTTC; CDR3aa: CASSRPRPGAGGYTF; v_gene: TRBV7-9; abundance: few; d_gene: -; j_gene: TRBJ1-2
CDR3nt: TGTTCCAGCAGCTTAGTGCTAGCGGGAGTTAGCGAGCAGTACTTC; CDR3aa: CSSSLVLAGVSEQYF; v_gene: TRBV7-9; abundance: -; d_gene: TRBD2; j_gene: TRBJ2-7
CDR3nt: TGCGCCAGCAGTGAAGGGACAGGGTATCTCGATGAGCAGTTCTTC; CDR3aa: CASSEGTGYLDEQFF; v_gene: TRBV10-1; abundance: few; d_gene: TRBD1; j_gene: TRBJ2-1
CDR3nt: TGTGCCAGCAGCTCCCAGGGGGGGAACACTGAAGCTTTCTTT; CDR3aa: CASSSQGGNTEAFF; v_gene: TRBV7-9; abundance: -; d_gene: TRBD1; j_gene: TRBJ1-1
CDR3nt: TGTGCCAGCAGTGAATATGGGGGCCCTGGAAACACCATATATTTT; CDR3aa: CASSEYGGPGNTIYF; v_gene: TRBV25-1; abundance: few; d_gene: -; j_gene: TRBJ1-3
CDR3nt: TGTGCCAGCAGCCCGTCCCAGGGACACGGCTACACCTTC; CDR3aa: CASSPSQGHGYTF; v_gene: TRBV2; abundance: -; d_gene: -; j_gene: TRBJ1-2
CDR3nt: TGTGCCAGCAGCTTCCCACAGGGAACCAACTATGGCTACACCTTC; CDR3aa: CASSFPQGTNYGYTF; v_gene: TRBV7-2; abundance: -; d_gene: -; j_gene: TRBJ1-2
CDR3nt: TGTGCCAGCAGCGGAACAGGGAATCAGCCCCAGCATTTT; CDR3aa: CASSGTGNQPQHF; v_gene: TRBV7-3; abundance: -; d_gene: -; j_gene: TRBJ1-5
CDR3nt: TGTGCCAGCAGCTCCGTCGAGGCTGGGGCCAACGTCCTGACTTTC; CDR3aa: CASSSVEAGANVLTF; v_gene: TRBV7-2; abundance: -; d_gene: -; j_gene: TRBJ2-6
CDR3nt: TGTGCCAGCAGCGTAGGACAGAGGCCCGATAATTCCCCCCTCCACTTT; CDR3aa: CASSVGQRPDNSPLHF; v_gene: TRBV9; abundance: few; d_gene: -; j_gene: TRBJ1-6
CDR3nt: TGTGCCAGCAGCCCCGTTCGACAGGGGCTCATGAACACTGAAGCTTTCTTT; CDR3aa: CASSPVRQGLMNTEAFF; v_gene: TRBV7-9; abundance: -; d_gene: TRBD1; j_gene: TRBJ1-1
CDR3nt: TGCGCCAGCAGCTTTAGTACCCCGGGACAGGGTACTAATGAGCAGTTCTTC; CDR3aa: CASSFSTPGQGTNEQFF; v_gene: TRBV5-1; abundance: -; d_gene: TRBD1; j_gene: TRBJ2-1
CDR3nt: TGTGCCAGCACCGACAGGAGAGATAATTCACCCCTCCACTTT; CDR3aa: CASTDRRDNSPLHF; v_gene: TRBV6-5; abundance: -; d_gene: -; j_gene: TRBJ1-6
CDR3nt: TGTGCCAGTAAAGCAGGGGGCGCTAGGAACACTGAAGCTTTCTTT; CDR3aa: CASKAGGARNTEAFF; v_gene: TRBV19; abundance: -; d_gene: TRBD1; j_gene: TRBJ1-1
CDR3nt: TGTGCCAGCAGTACGGACAGATATCGCACCGGGGAGCTGTTTTTT; CDR3aa: CASSTDRYRTGELFF; v_gene: TRBV2; abundance: -; d_gene: -; j_gene: TRBJ2-2
CDR3nt: TGTGCCAGCAGCTTGGCCGCAGGTCAAGGTCATGGCTACACCTTC; CDR3aa: CASSLAAGQGHGYTF; v_gene: TRBV5-4; abundance: -; d_gene: -; j_gene: TRBJ1-2
CDR3nt: TGTGCCAGCAGTGACCCCGGTCTGCCGGGCACAGATACGCAGTATTTT; CDR3aa: CASSDPGLPGTDTQYF; v_gene: TRBV25-1; abundance: -; d_gene: -; j_gene: TRBJ2-3
CDR3nt: TGTGCCACCAGCAGAGATCCCTTCCGGGCTAGCGGGGGTGGGGAGACCCAGTACTTC; CDR3aa: CATSRDPFRASGGGETQYF; v_gene: TRBV15; abundance: once; d_gene: TRBD2; j_gene: TRBJ2-5
CDR3nt: TGTGCCAGTAGTGCCAATAGCGGGGGAAGAGATACGCAGTATTTT; CDR3aa: CASSANSGGRDTQYF; v_gene: TRBV19; abundance: -; d_gene: TRBD2; j_gene: TRBJ2-3
CDR3nt: TGCAGCGTTGACCTAGCCCACTTAGGGGAGCAGTACTTC; CDR3aa: CSVDLAHLGEQYF; v_gene: TRBV29-1; abundance: -; d_gene: -; j_gene: TRBJ2-7
CDR3nt: TGCGCCAGCAGCCAAGATATTCGAGATACGCAGTATTTT; CDR3aa: CASSQDIRDTQYF; v_gene: TRBV4-3; abundance: -; d_gene: -; j_gene: TRBJ2-3
CDR3nt: TGTGCCAGCAGTACCCAACAGGGGGTCAATGGCTACACCTTC; CDR3aa: CASSTQQGVNGYTF; v_gene: TRBV27; abundance: -; d_gene: TRBD1; j_gene: TRBJ1-2
CDR3nt: TGTGCCAGCAGCCTGACAGGCGGAATGAACACTGAAGCTTTCTTT; CDR3aa: CASSLTGGMNTEAFF; v_gene: TRBV11-2; abundance: -; d_gene: -; j_gene: TRBJ1-1
CDR3nt: TGTGCCAGTCATAGCGGGCGGGGGGCAGAGACCCAGTACTTC; CDR3aa: CASHSGRGAETQYF; v_gene: TRBV6-6; abundance: -; d_gene: TRBD2; j_gene: TRBJ2-5
CDR3nt: TGTGCCATCAAACAAACAGGGGATAATGAAAAACTGTTTTTT; CDR3aa: CAIKQTGDNEKLFF; v_gene: TRBV10-3; abundance: -; d_gene: TRBD1; j_gene: TRBJ1-4